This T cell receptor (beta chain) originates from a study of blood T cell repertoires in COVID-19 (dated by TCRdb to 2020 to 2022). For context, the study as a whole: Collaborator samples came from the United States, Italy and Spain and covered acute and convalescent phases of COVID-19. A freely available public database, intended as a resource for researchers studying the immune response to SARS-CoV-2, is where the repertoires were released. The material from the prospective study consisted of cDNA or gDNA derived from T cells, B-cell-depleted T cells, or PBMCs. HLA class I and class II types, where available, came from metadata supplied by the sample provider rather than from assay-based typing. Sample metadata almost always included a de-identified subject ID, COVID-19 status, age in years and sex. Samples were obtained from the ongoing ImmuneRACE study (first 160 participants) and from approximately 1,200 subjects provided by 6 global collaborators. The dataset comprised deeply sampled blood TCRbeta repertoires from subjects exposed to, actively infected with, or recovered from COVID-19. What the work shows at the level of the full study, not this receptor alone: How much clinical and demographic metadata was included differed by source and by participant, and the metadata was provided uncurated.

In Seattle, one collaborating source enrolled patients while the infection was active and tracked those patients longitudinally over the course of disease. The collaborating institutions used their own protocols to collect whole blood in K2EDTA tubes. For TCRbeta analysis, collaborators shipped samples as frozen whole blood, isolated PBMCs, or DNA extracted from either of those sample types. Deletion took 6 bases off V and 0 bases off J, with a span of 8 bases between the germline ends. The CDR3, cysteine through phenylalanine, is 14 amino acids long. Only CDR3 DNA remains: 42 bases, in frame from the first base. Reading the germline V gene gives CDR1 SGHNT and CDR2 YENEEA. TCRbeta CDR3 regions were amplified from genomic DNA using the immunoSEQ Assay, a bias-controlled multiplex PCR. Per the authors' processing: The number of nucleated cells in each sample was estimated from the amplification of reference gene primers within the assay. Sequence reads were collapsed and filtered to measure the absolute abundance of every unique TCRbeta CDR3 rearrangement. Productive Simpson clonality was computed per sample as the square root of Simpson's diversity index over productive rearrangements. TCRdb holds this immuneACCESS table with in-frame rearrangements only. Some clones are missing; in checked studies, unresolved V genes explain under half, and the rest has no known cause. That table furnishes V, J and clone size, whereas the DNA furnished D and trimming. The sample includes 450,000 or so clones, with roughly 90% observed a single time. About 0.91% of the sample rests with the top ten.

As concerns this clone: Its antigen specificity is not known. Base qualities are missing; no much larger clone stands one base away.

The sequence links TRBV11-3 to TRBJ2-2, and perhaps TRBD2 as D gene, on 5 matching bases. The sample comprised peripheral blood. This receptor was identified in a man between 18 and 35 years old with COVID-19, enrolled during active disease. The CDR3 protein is CASSDYSNTGELFF. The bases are TGTGCCAGCAGTGACTACTCGAACACCGGGGAGCTGTTTTTT.